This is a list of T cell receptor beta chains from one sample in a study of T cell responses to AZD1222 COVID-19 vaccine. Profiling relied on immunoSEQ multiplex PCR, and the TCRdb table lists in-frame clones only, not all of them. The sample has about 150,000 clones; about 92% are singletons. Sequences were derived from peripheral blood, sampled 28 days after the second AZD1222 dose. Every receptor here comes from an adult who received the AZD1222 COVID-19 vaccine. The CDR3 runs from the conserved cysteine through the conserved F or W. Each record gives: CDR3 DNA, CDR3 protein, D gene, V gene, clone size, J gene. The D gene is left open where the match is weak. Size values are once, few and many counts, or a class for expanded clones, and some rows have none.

CDR3nt: TGTGCCAGCAGCCAAGTAAACAGGGGGCGCGGTGAGCAGTTCTTC; CDR3aa: CASSQVNRGRGEQFF; d_gene: TRBD1; v_gene: TRBV3-1/TRBV3-2; abundance: -; j_gene: TRBJ2-1
CDR3nt: TGTGCCAGCAGCGGATCGGACAGCATACCTTTCTATGGCTACACCTTC; CDR3aa: CASSGSDSIPFYGYTF; d_gene: -; v_gene: TRBV5-4; abundance: once; j_gene: TRBJ1-2
CDR3nt: TGTGCCAGCAGTGAAGCGCAGGGTCTCGTCAAAAACATTCAGTACTTC; CDR3aa: CASSEAQGLVKNIQYF; d_gene: -; v_gene: TRBV2; abundance: -; j_gene: TRBJ2-4
CDR3nt: TGTGCCAGCAGTTTCGGGGACAGCAATTCACCCCTCCACTTT; CDR3aa: CASSFGDSNSPLHF; d_gene: TRBD1; v_gene: TRBV6-5; abundance: -; j_gene: TRBJ1-6
CDR3nt: TGTGCCAGCAGCTTGGGACTAGCGTCCTACAATGAGCAGTTCTTC; CDR3aa: CASSLGLASYNEQFF; d_gene: TRBD2; v_gene: TRBV5-4; abundance: -; j_gene: TRBJ2-1
CDR3nt: TGTGCCAGCACTCGGGACAGGGGTAAAGGGGACACCTTC; CDR3aa: CASTRDRGKGDTF; d_gene: TRBD1; v_gene: TRBV12-3/TRBV12-4; abundance: -; j_gene: TRBJ1-2
CDR3nt: TGTGCCTGGAGTGTATTTGGGGGCGGCGAGCAGTTCTTC; CDR3aa: CAWSVFGGGEQFF; d_gene: -; v_gene: TRBV30; abundance: -; j_gene: TRBJ2-1
CDR3nt: TGTGCCAGCGGTCCGGGCGGGAGTCCCTACAATGAGCAGTTCTTC; CDR3aa: CASGPGGSPYNEQFF; d_gene: TRBD2; v_gene: TRBV11-1; abundance: once; j_gene: TRBJ2-1
CDR3nt: TGTGCCAGCAGCCTCCAGGGTGCCGGAAACACCATATATTTT; CDR3aa: CASSLQGAGNTIYF; d_gene: -; v_gene: TRBV3-1/TRBV3-2; abundance: once; j_gene: TRBJ1-3
CDR3nt: TGTGCCAGCAGCCCTTCGTCATCGGGAGGGCCCGATGAGCAGTTCTTC; CDR3aa: CASSPSSSGGPDEQFF; d_gene: TRBD2; v_gene: TRBV7-9; abundance: -; j_gene: TRBJ2-1
CDR3nt: TGTGCCAGCTTGAGGGGTTCCTCCTACAATGAGCAGTTCTTC; CDR3aa: CASLRGSSYNEQFF; d_gene: -; v_gene: TRBV28; abundance: -; j_gene: TRBJ2-1
CDR3nt: TGTGCCAGTAGTCCCCGGCAGAGCTCCTATAATTCACCCCTCCACTTT; CDR3aa: CASSPRQSSYNSPLHF; d_gene: -; v_gene: TRBV19; abundance: -; j_gene: TRBJ1-6
CDR3nt: TGTGCCAGCAGCCCAGTAGGGGGCCTCTACAATGAGCAGTTCTTC; CDR3aa: CASSPVGGLYNEQFF; d_gene: TRBD1; v_gene: TRBV7-9; abundance: -; j_gene: TRBJ2-1
CDR3nt: TGTGCCAGCAGCTCATGGGGGACAGGGAGAGGCTACACCTTC; CDR3aa: CASSSWGTGRGYTF; d_gene: TRBD1; v_gene: TRBV5-4; abundance: -; j_gene: TRBJ1-2
CDR3nt: TGTGCCAGCAGCTTAATGGACAGCACTGAAGCTTTCTTT; CDR3aa: CASSLMDSTEAFF; d_gene: -; v_gene: TRBV7-3; abundance: -; j_gene: TRBJ1-1
CDR3nt: TGTGCCAGCAGCGACGACCGCAATCAGCCCCAGCATTTT; CDR3aa: CASSDDRNQPQHF; d_gene: -; v_gene: TRBV6-5; abundance: once; j_gene: TRBJ1-5
CDR3nt: TGTGCCTGGAGTCTAAACCCCCCCCGACTAGCGGGAGTAGATGAGCAGTTCTTC; CDR3aa: CAWSLNPPRLAGVDEQFF; d_gene: TRBD2; v_gene: TRBV30; abundance: -; j_gene: TRBJ2-1
CDR3nt: TGTGCCAGCTCCCTAGGGGTAGCCTATGGCTACACCTTC; CDR3aa: CASSLGVAYGYTF; d_gene: -; v_gene: TRBV18; abundance: -; j_gene: TRBJ1-2
CDR3nt: TGTGCCAGCAGCTTACAAGGGACAAACTCACCCCTCCACTTT; CDR3aa: CASSLQGTNSPLHF; d_gene: -; v_gene: TRBV7-3; abundance: -; j_gene: TRBJ1-6
CDR3nt: TGCGCCAGCAGCCAAATACTAGCGGGAGCAGGAAATGAGCAGTTCTTC; CDR3aa: CASSQILAGAGNEQFF; d_gene: TRBD2; v_gene: TRBV4-1; abundance: -; j_gene: TRBJ2-1
CDR3nt: TGTGCCAGCAGTCCGGGACAGGGGGCCCGAAGCTACACCTTC; CDR3aa: CASSPGQGARSYTF; d_gene: TRBD1; v_gene: TRBV6-5; abundance: -; j_gene: TRBJ1-2
CDR3nt: TGCGCCAGCAACCCGGGCCAGGGGGTTCTGTTAGAGACCCAGTACTTC; CDR3aa: CASNPGQGVLLETQYF; d_gene: TRBD1; v_gene: TRBV5-1; abundance: -; j_gene: TRBJ2-5
CDR3nt: TGCGCCAGCAGCTTGGGAGTGAAGGGCGGGGAGCAGTACTTC; CDR3aa: CASSLGVKGGEQYF; d_gene: -; v_gene: TRBV5-1; abundance: -; j_gene: TRBJ2-7
CDR3nt: TGTGCCAGCAGCTTAGGGATCCTGGTTAGGAATGAGCAGTTCTTC; CDR3aa: CASSLGILVRNEQFF; d_gene: -; v_gene: TRBV7-2; abundance: once; j_gene: TRBJ2-1
CDR3nt: TGTGCCAGCAGATTCCCTAACTTCGACGAGCAGTACTTC; CDR3aa: CASRFPNFDEQYF; d_gene: -; v_gene: TRBV2; abundance: -; j_gene: TRBJ2-7
CDR3nt: TGTGCCAGTAGTATACCCCAGGCGACAGATACGCAGTATTTT; CDR3aa: CASSIPQATDTQYF; d_gene: -; v_gene: TRBV19; abundance: few; j_gene: TRBJ2-3
CDR3nt: TGCGCCAGCAGCAATAGCGGGGGACCCACCTACGAGCAGTACTTC; CDR3aa: CASSNSGGPTYEQYF; d_gene: TRBD2; v_gene: TRBV5-1; abundance: -; j_gene: TRBJ2-7
CDR3nt: TGTGCCAGCAGCGCCGAACCACAGGGGGCGCCCGGGGAGCTGTTTTTT; CDR3aa: CASSAEPQGAPGELFF; d_gene: TRBD1; v_gene: TRBV9; abundance: once; j_gene: TRBJ2-2
CDR3nt: TGTGCCAGTAGTATAGCTACCCCCCTTCAGAACACTGAAGCTTTCTTT; CDR3aa: CASSIATPLQNTEAFF; d_gene: -; v_gene: TRBV19; abundance: -; j_gene: TRBJ1-1
CDR3nt: TGTGCCAGCAGTTTAGTCCTCTATGGCTACACCTTC; CDR3aa: CASSLVLYGYTF; d_gene: -; v_gene: TRBV28; abundance: -; j_gene: TRBJ1-2
CDR3nt: TGTGCCAGCAGCACGGGGAAGTGGGGGAGCCCCTACGAGCAGTACTTC; CDR3aa: CASSTGKWGSPYEQYF; d_gene: -; v_gene: TRBV21-1; abundance: -; j_gene: TRBJ2-7
CDR3nt: TGTGCCAGCAGCTCCGAGGGACAGGGGGCCAAAAACATTCAGTACTTC; CDR3aa: CASSSEGQGAKNIQYF; d_gene: TRBD1; v_gene: TRBV7-2; abundance: -; j_gene: TRBJ2-4
CDR3nt: TGTGCCACCAGCAGTGGACAGGGTGGCAATCAGCCCCAGCATTTT; CDR3aa: CATSSGQGGNQPQHF; d_gene: TRBD1; v_gene: TRBV15; abundance: -; j_gene: TRBJ1-5
CDR3nt: TGTGCCAGCAGTTACGATACAGATACGCAGTATTTT; CDR3aa: CASSYDTDTQYF; d_gene: -; v_gene: TRBV6-5; abundance: -; j_gene: TRBJ2-3
CDR3nt: TGTGCCAGCAGCTTGACGGGGACTACCGCCTACGAGCAGTACTTC; CDR3aa: CASSLTGTTAYEQYF; d_gene: TRBD2; v_gene: TRBV7-2; abundance: -; j_gene: TRBJ2-7
CDR3nt: TGTGCCAGCATCCGGACAGGGGATTTCGGGGAGCTGTTTTTT; CDR3aa: CASIRTGDFGELFF; d_gene: TRBD1; v_gene: TRBV28; abundance: once; j_gene: TRBJ2-2
CDR3nt: TGCGCCAGCAGCTTGAGCGGGGAGAACACCGGGGAGCTGTTTTTT; CDR3aa: CASSLSGENTGELFF; d_gene: TRBD2; v_gene: TRBV5-1; abundance: -; j_gene: TRBJ2-2
CDR3nt: TGCGCCAGCAGCCAAGGCACAGGGAACAATGAGCAGTTCTTC; CDR3aa: CASSQGTGNNEQFF; d_gene: -; v_gene: TRBV4-1; abundance: -; j_gene: TRBJ2-1
CDR3nt: TGTGCCAGCAGTCAGAAGACAGGGTCCCTCTCTGGAAACACCATATATTTT; CDR3aa: CASSQKTGSLSGNTIYF; d_gene: TRBD1; v_gene: TRBV27; abundance: -; j_gene: TRBJ1-3
CDR3nt: TGTGCCAGCAGCGTAGAGGCTTCTCAGCCCCAGCATTTT; CDR3aa: CASSVEASQPQHF; d_gene: -; v_gene: TRBV9; abundance: -; j_gene: TRBJ1-5
CDR3nt: TGTGCCAGCAGTGGGGGGTTTTCCTACGAGCAGTACTTC; CDR3aa: CASSGGFSYEQYF; d_gene: -; v_gene: TRBV28; abundance: -; j_gene: TRBJ2-7